This T cell receptor beta chain is drawn from a study of blood T cell repertoires in COVID-19. Study-wide background: Spain, Italy and the United States supplied samples that represented acute and convalescent COVID-19. The analysed material was cDNA or gDNA that came from T cells, B-cell-depleted T cells, or PBMCs.

The J segment lost 4 bases and the V segment lost 6 bases, leaving 13 bases of the junction unmatched. The CDR3 extends over 16 amino acids. CDR1 is LNHDA, CDR2 SQIVND, per germline (reference sequence). Authors' data handling: Researchers report that nucleated cell counts were estimated from reference gene primer amplification. Produced via immunoSEQ multiplex PCR; TCRdb's table is partial and in-frame only. The DNA was the basis for D and trimming; V, J and clone size are from that table. The table has hundreds of thousands of clones, roughly 83% seen once. The V and J genes are TRBV19 and TRBJ2-3; 7 bases align to TRBD1. This clonotype originated in a man older than 75 with acute or convalescent COVID-19. The material sequenced was peripheral blood. CDR3 in amino acids: CASSRPTGSPPDTQYF. CDR3 DNA sequence: TGTGCCAGTAGCAGGCCGACAGGGTCCCCTCCAGATACGCAGTATTTT.